These 22 T cell receptor beta chains were sequenced from one sample in a study of blood T cell repertoires in COVID-19. Data came from immunoSEQ multiplex PCR; TCRdb stores just in-frame clones and leaves some out. The table records some 200,000 clones, roughly nine tenths of them present only once. The sequenced material came from PBMCs or T cells enriched from blood (not recorded which). The receptors here all came from a woman aged 30 to 39 who had recovered from COVID-19.

V usage is TRBV7-8 and J usage is TRBJ1-1; the D gene is possibly TRBD1 (6 bases). The CDR3 contains 15 residues. V lost 1 base to trimming and J lost 7 bases, with 16 bases between them. Germline V gene lookup returns CDR1 SGHVS and CDR2 FQNEAQ. As DNA, the CDR3 is TGTGCCAGCAGCTTAGGTAGCAGGGGATTACATGAAGCTTTCTTT. It translates to CASSLGSRGLHEAFF.

This clone was counted once. The J gene is TRBJ1-1, the V gene TRBV7-2, with D tentatively TRBD1 (6 bases). The CDR3 contains 14 residues. Per germline, CDR1 SGHTA and CDR2 FQGNSA. V was cut by 1 base and J by 2 bases, with 8 bases left in between. In nucleotides, the CDR3 is TGTGCCAGCAGCTTAGGGGGGCAAAACACTGAAGCTTTCTTT. Translating it yields CASSLGGQNTEAFF.

The table lists this clone with a count of one. The chain has TRBV6-5 and TRBJ1-1, with a weak D call TRBD1 (6 bases). There are 15 residues in the CDR3. The V end lost 6 bases, the J end lost 3 bases, and 17 bases lay between the germline ends. The germline V gene has CDR1 MNHEY and CDR2 SVGAGI. CDR3 coding DNA: TGTGCCAGCAGGACTGGGGGGGCGGGCGACACTGAAGCTTTCTTT. Translation: CASRTGGAGDTEAFF.

This clone was seen many times. In nucleotides, the CDR3 is TGTGCCAGCAGTCGGGGTAGCGGGGGAACGGATACGCAGTATTTT. It is translated as CASSRGSGGTDTQYF. The chain links TRBV7-3 to TRBJ2-3; 9 nucleotides agree with TRBD2. V lost 6 bases, J lost 6 bases, and 10 bases stayed unmatched. Germline V gene sequence: CDR1 SGHTA, CDR2 FQGTGA. The CDR3 has 15 amino acids.

The chain carries TRBV27 and TRBJ2-7, with D possibly TRBD1 on 6 matching bases. Germline CDR1 reads MNHEY; CDR2 reads SMNVEV (reference sequence). The V gene lost 6 bases and the J gene lost 2 bases, with 29 bases spanning the gap. CDR3 length equals 19 residues. The CDR3 spells CASRKNQLNRDEITYEQYF. The CDR3 DNA is TGTGCCAGCAGAAAAAATCAGCTTAACAGGGACGAAATAACCTACGAGCAGTACTTC.

The chain combines TRBV28 with TRBJ1-2; D is perhaps TRBD1 (6 bases). The V end lost 3 bases, the J end lost 2 bases, and 10 bases lay between the germline ends. From germline, CDR1 is MDHEN and CDR2 SYDVKM. There are 14 residues in the CDR3. In nucleotides, the CDR3 is TGTGCCAGCAGTTTCGGGCAGGGGAACTATGGCTACACCTTC. Translating it yields CASSFGQGNYGYTF.

J is TRBJ2-3 and V is TRBV4-2; a possible D gene is TRBD1 (7 bases). The V end was cut by 0 bases, the J end by 4 bases, with 14 bases between. CDR1 is LGHNA and CDR2 is YNFKEQ in the germline V gene. The CDR3 has 16 residues. CDR3 amino acids: CASSQDLGRGADTQYF. CDR3 DNA sequence: TGTGCCAGCAGCCAAGATTTGGGCAGGGGGGCAGATACGCAGTATTTT.

The chain employs TRBV19 and TRBJ1-1; TRBD1 matches 10 bases. There are 13 residues in the CDR3. J was trimmed by 3 bases and V by 10 bases; bases with no gene match: 5. Germline V gene lookup returns CDR1 LNHDA and CDR2 SQIVND (reference sequence). Here the CDR3 DNA reads TGTGCCACTCAAGGACAGGGGGACACTGAAGCTTTCTTT. Translating gives CATQGQGDTEAFF.

The genes are TRBV11-2 and TRBJ2-7; possible D gene TRBD2, 5 bases. The CDR3 extends over 12 amino acids. V lost 6 bases and J lost 1, with 7 bases in between. CDR1 is SGHAT, CDR2 FQNNGV, per germline. CDR3 residues: CASRLDSYEQYF. The CDR3 DNA follows: TGTGCCAGCAGACTAGATTCCTACGAGCAGTACTTC.

CDR3 nucleotide sequence: TGTGCCAGTAGTTTCGACGGACTCTATGGCTACACCTTC. Its protein is CASSFDGLYGYTF. This chain connects TRBV19 to TRBJ1-2; no clear D gene. Germline-derived CDR1 and CDR2 are LNHDA and SQIVND (reference sequence). Trimming took 5 bases from V and 4 from J, leaving 11 bases between them. The CDR3 length is 13 residues.

The chain carries TRBV11-2 and TRBJ2-2; 14 bases fit TRBD2. The V segment lost 4 bases and the J segment 2 bases; nucleotides outside the gene matches: 3. Germline V gene data show CDR1 as SGHAT and CDR2 as FQNNGV. The CDR3 is 17 residues long. The CDR3 loop reads CASSSGLAGANTGELFF. As DNA, the CDR3 is TGTGCCAGCAGCTCGGGACTAGCGGGGGCTAACACCGGGGAGCTGTTTTTT.

The chain carries TRBV15 and TRBJ1-3, with 8 bases fitting TRBD1. Trimming removed 3 bases from V and 6 bases from J; junction bases left unmatched: 7. This CDR3 contains 15 residues. In germline, CDR1 is LNHNV, CDR2 YYDKDF (reference sequence). CDR3 in DNA: TGTGCCACCAGCAGGAAGACAGGGGTTGCAAACACCATATATTTT. Encoded protein: CATSRKTGVANTIYF.

The CDR3 DNA reads as TGTGCCAGCAGAAAGACAGGGCCATATGGCTACACCTTC. Protein: CASRKTGPYGYTF. The V gene is TRBV5-6, the J gene TRBJ1-2, with 7 nucleotides matching TRBD1. V lost 5 bases and J lost 5; bases outside the gene matches: 6. From germline, CDR1 is SGHDT and CDR2 YYEEEE. The length of the CDR3 is 13 residues.

The chain combines TRBV4-3 with TRBJ1-1; 8 bases line up with TRBD1. The CDR3 contains 15 residues. The V gene's germline CDR1 is LGHNA and CDR2 YSLEER. V lost 4 bases to trimming and J lost 4 bases; unmatched junction nucleotides: 8. The CDR3: CASSLTTGVFTEAFF. As DNA, the CDR3 is TGCGCCAGCAGCCTAACGACAGGGGTTTTCACTGAAGCTTTCTTT.

The DNA for the CDR3 is TGTGCCAGTAGTCGGTGGACTAGCGGCACCGGGGAGCTGTTTTTT. It yields the protein CASSRWTSGTGELFF. The chain has TRBV19 and TRBJ2-2; 10 bases fit TRBD2. This CDR3 contains 15 residues. The ends lost 5 bases at V and 4 bases at J; junction bases unmatched: 4. Per germline, CDR1 LNHDA and CDR2 SQIVND (reference sequence).

The V call is TRBV2, the J call TRBJ2-5, with 8 positions matching TRBD2. Germline loops: CDR1 SNHLY, CDR2 FYNNEI. The V and J ends lost 8 bases and 5 bases, in that order; junction bases with no gene match: 13. The CDR3 has 15 residues. CDR3: CASRFTSGPGETQYF. In DNA form, the CDR3 reads TGTGCCAGCCGGTTCACTAGCGGCCCTGGGGAGACCCAGTACTTC.

This clone was seen a few times. V gene TRBV10-2 combines with J gene TRBJ2-7, with TRBD2 identical over 9 bases. Per the germline V gene, CDR1 is WSHSY and CDR2 is SAAADI. The V gene end was trimmed by 11 bases and the J gene end by 4 bases; junction bases not matched to a gene: 12. CDR3 length: 14 amino acids. The CDR3 protein is CAVSSGRVGYEQYF. Here the CDR3 DNA reads TGCGCCGTAAGTAGCGGGAGAGTTGGGTACGAGCAGTACTTC.

The V call is TRBV12-3 or TRBV12-4, the J call TRBJ1-5; D call uncertain. Trimming pared 7 bases from V and 4 bases from J, leaving 11 bases between. The CDR3 is 13 residues long. CDR3 protein: CASTTTGNQPQHF. The CDR3 nucleotides are TGTGCCAGCACCACTACGGGGAATCAGCCCCAGCATTTT.

This chain links TRBV7-2 with TRBJ1-4; D is uncertain. Per the germline V gene, CDR1 is SGHTA and CDR2 is FQGNSA. V was trimmed by 1 base and J by 8 bases, leaving 8 bases between them. The CDR3 sequence is 13 residues long. The CDR3: CASSLELAEKLFF. CDR3 coding DNA: TGTGCCAGCAGCTTAGAGTTGGCAGAAAAACTGTTTTTT.

This clone was observed a handful of times. The J gene is TRBJ2-3, the V gene TRBV7-2, with 11 bases that match TRBD2. V gave up 2 bases and J gave up 6 bases; unmatched junction bases: 1. Germline assignment: CDR1 SGHTA and CDR2 FQGNSA. This CDR3 spans 14 amino acids. In nucleotides, the CDR3 is TGTGCCAGCAGCTTATGGACTAGCGGGGATACGCAGTATTTT. Its translation is CASSLWTSGDTQYF.

The chain has TRBV2 and TRBJ1-6; TRBD1 might be the D (5 bases). This CDR3 is built from 14 residues. The germline V and J ends were trimmed by 5 bases and 10 bases, with 15 bases remaining between them. Germline V gene data show CDR1 as SNHLY and CDR2 as FYNNEI. For the CDR3, the DNA is TGTGCCAGCAGTTACGGGACTAATGGCTCACCCCTCCACTTT. It codes for CASSYGTNGSPLHF.

This clone has just a few counts. V gene TRBV7-9 combines with J gene TRBJ1-6; 8 positions match TRBD1. CDR1 and CDR2 (germline): SEHNR, FQNEAQ (reference sequence). The length of the CDR3 is 14 residues. V dropped 2 bases and J dropped 9; count of bases not matched to a gene: 3. Written as DNA, the CDR3 is TGTGCCAGCAGCTTATCAGGGGGCAGTTCACCCCTCCACTTT. Residues: CASSLSGGSSPLHF.